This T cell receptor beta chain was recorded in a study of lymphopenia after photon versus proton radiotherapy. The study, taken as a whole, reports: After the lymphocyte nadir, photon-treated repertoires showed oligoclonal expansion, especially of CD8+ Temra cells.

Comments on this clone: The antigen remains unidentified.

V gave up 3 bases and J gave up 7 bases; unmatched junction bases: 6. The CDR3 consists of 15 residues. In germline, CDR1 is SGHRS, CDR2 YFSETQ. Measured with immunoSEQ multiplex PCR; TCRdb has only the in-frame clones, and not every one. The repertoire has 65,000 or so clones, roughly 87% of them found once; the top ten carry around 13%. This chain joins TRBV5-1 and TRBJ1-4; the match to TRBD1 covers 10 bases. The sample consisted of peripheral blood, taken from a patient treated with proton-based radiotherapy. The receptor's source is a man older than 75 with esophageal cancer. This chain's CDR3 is CASSWGTGEVEKLFF. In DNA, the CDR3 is TGCGCCAGCAGCTGGGGGACAGGGGAGGTTGAAAAACTGTTTTTT. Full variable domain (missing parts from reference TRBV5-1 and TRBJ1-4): KAGVTQTPRYLIKTRGQQVTLSCSPISGHRSVSWYQQTPGQGLQFLFEYFSETQRNKGNFPGRFSGRQFSNSRSEMNVSTLELGDSALYLCASSWGTGEVEKLFFGSGTQLSVL.